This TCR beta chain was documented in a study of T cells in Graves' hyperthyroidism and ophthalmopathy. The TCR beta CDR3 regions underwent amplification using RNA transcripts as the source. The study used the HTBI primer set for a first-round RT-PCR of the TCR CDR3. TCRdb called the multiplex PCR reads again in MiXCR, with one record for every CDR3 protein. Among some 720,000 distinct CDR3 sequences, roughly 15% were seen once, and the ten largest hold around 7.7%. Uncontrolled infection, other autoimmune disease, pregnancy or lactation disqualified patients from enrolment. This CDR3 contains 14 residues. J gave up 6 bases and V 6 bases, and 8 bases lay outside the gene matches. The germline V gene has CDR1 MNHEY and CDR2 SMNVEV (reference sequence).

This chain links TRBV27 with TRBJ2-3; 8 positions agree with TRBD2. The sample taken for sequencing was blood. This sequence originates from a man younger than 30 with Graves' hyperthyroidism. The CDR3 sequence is CASRPGLEGDTQYF. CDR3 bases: TGTGCCAGCAGGCCGGGACTAGAAGGCGATACGCAGTATTTT.